This T cell receptor (beta chain) came from a study of T cell responses to AZD1222 COVID-19 vaccine. Notes on the study in general: Two AZD1222 doses significantly raised spike-specific TCR breadth and depth over controls. Per reports, nearly half of all spike-specific TCRs target regions that are unmutated in variants. The sample set comprised mostly white British donors with more females, and clonal diversity was possibly underestimated. Among those given AZD1222, only 6 or 7 were seropositive at baseline.

With regard to this clone: Its antigen is currently unknown.

The repertoire was sequenced with immunoSEQ multiplex PCR; TCRdb's copy has only in-frame clones and lacks some. The sample has about 180,000 clones, 85% to 95% seen once; the top ten hold more than 0.85%. There are 14 residues in the CDR3. Germline V lookup: CDR1 LGHDT, CDR2 YNNKEL (reference sequence). Deletions cut 1 base from V and 1 base from J, with 7 bases between. The source of this sequence is an adult who received the MenACWY meningococcal vaccine as a control. This chain uses TRBV3-1 (or the pseudogene TRBV3-2) with TRBJ1-2; D is undetermined. Material: peripheral blood, obtained 28 days after the second dose of the MenACWY control vaccine. In nucleotides, the CDR3 is TGTGCCAGCAGCCAAGGGACTGTTAACTATGGCTACACCTTC. This translates into CASSQGTVNYGYTF.